The next 30 T cell receptor beta chains were all read from a single sample in a study of T cells after yellow fever vaccination. One entry per CDR3 protein, called by TCRdb with MiXCR from the 5' RACE reads. The data hold tens of thousands of distinct CDR3 sequences, with approximately 7% observed a single time. The sequences come from CD8+ T cells sorted from PBMCs, collected 5 days after the first yellow fever vaccination. The receptor source for this set is a man between 18 and 35 years old who received the YFV17D yellow fever vaccine.

This clonotype was seen many times. The rearrangement links TRBV7-9 to TRBJ1-5; D is ambiguous. Germline values: CDR1 SEHNR, CDR2 FQNEAQ (reference sequence). V dropped 4 bases and J dropped 0 bases, with 7 bases sitting between them. This CDR3 region has 14 residues. In DNA, the CDR3 is TGTGCCAGCAGCTATGGGGTTAGCAATCAGCCCCAGCATTTT. The encoded protein is CASSYGVSNQPQHF.

This clonotype came up once. The gene calls are TRBV12-3 or TRBV12-4 and TRBJ2-7; 8 bases are shared with TRBD2. V lost 3 bases to trimming and J lost 2 bases; unmatched junction nucleotides: 6. The CDR3 length is 15 residues. CDR3 bases: TGTGCCAGCAGTTTGGCGAGCGGGGGTCCCTACGAGCAGTACGTC. Amino acids: CASSLASGGPYEQYV.

This sequence joins TRBV5-4 and TRBJ2-1, with TRBD1 matching over 9 bases. The ends lost 5 bases at V and 7 bases at J; junction bases unmatched: 7. Germline lookup yields CDR1 SGHNT and CDR2 YYREEE (reference sequence). This CDR3 comprises 14 residues. CDR3 nucleotides: TGTGCCAGCAGTCTGGCAGGGACAGGGAATGAGCAGTTCTTC. It encodes CASSLAGTGNEQFF. Supplemented by reference TRBV5-4 and TRBJ2-1, the full variable domain reads ETGVTQSPTHLIKTRGQQVTLRCSSQSGHNTVSWYQQALGQGPQFIFQYYREEENGRGNFPPRFSGLQFPNYSSELNVNALELDDSALYLCASSLAGTGNEQFFGPGTRLTVL.

This clonotype came up once. The chain employs TRBV7-2 and TRBJ2-1, with D perhaps TRBD1 (6 bases). This CDR3 has 15 residues. CDR1 is SGHTA and CDR2 is FQGNSA in the germline V gene. Trimming left V 3 bases short and J 5 bases short, with 14 bases between. The CDR3 DNA is TGTGCCAGCAGCTTGCGCAGGGGACGGAACAATGAGCAGTTCTTC. Amino acid sequence: CASSLRRGRNNEQFF.

This clonotype was observed a few times. V and J are TRBV12-3 or TRBV12-4 and TRBJ2-3; D perhaps matches TRBD1 (5 bases). V was pared by 10 bases and J by 2 bases, with 13 bases between. The CDR3 covers 13 residues. The CDR3 DNA is TGTGCCACCCCCAGGGCGGACACAGATACGCAGTATTTT. It encodes CATPRADTDTQYF.

V gene TRBV11-2 combines with J gene TRBJ2-2; 15 positions match TRBD2. The CDR3 has 19 amino acids. Germline loops: CDR1 SGHAT, CDR2 FQNNGV. After removal of 6 bases from V and 5 bases from J, the junction contained 13 bases not matched to a gene. CDR3 loop: CASSEGLAGGAYGTGELFF. Here the CDR3 DNA reads TGTGCCAGCAGTGAGGGACTAGCGGGGGGCGCTTACGGGACCGGGGAGCTGTTTTTT.

This clonotype turned up a few times. The V gene is TRBV7-9, the J gene TRBJ2-5; perhaps TRBD2 as D (5 bases). Germline-derived CDR1 and CDR2 are SEHNR and FQNEAQ (reference sequence). There are 16 residues in the CDR3. V lost 5 bases, J lost 7 bases, and 23 bases lay in between. The CDR3 nucleotides read TGTGCCAGCAGCCAATCTGGACTGTACCTCCGGGGGACCCAGTACTTC. The encoded protein is CASSQSGLYLRGTQYF.

This clonotype was seen repeatedly, ten times or more. Possible read error: a much larger clone is one base away. The V and J genes are TRBV7-9 and TRBJ2-2; D uncertain. The CDR3 contains 12 residues. In germline, CDR1 is SEHNR, CDR2 FQNEAQ (reference sequence). With 3 bases removed from V and 3 bases from J, the gap between germline ends came to 2 bases. The CDR3 bases are TGTGCCAGCAGCTTGGACACCGGGGAGCTGTTTTTT. It specifies CASSLDTGELFF.

This clonotype was counted a few times. V gene TRBV10-2 combines with J gene TRBJ1-1; 11 positions match TRBD1. The CDR3 has 12 amino acids. V dropped 9 bases and J dropped 6; count of bases not matched to a gene: 3. Germline CDR1 reads WSHSY; CDR2 reads SAAADI. The CDR3 DNA is TGCGCCAGTCGGACAGGGGGCCCTGAAGCTTTCTTT. This translates into CASRTGGPEAFF.

In its sample, this clonotype was seen a few times. V gene TRBV2 combines with J gene TRBJ2-2; D is uncertain. Trimming cost V 10 bases and J 4 bases, with 10 bases left between them. Germline CDR1 is SNHLY and CDR2 is FYNNEI. This CDR3 is built from 12 residues. The CDR3, as DNA: TGTGCCATCCAGGACGGCACCGGGGAGCTGTTTTTT. It encodes CAIQDGTGELFF.

This clonotype was detected a few times. The chain combines TRBV6-1 with TRBJ2-5; D is undetermined. Trimming stripped 4 bases from V and 1 base from J, with 10 bases between. Germline CDR1 and CDR2: MNHNS and SASEGT. This CDR3 spans 14 amino acids. CDR3 bases: TGTGCCAGCAGTGGTCGCCGGGTCCAAGAGACCCAGTACTTC. It encodes CASSGRRVQETQYF.

This clonotype was seen only a few times. The rearrangement links TRBV7-6 to TRBJ2-1; TRBD2 agrees at 9 bases. J lost 4 bases, V lost 4 bases, and 8 bases had no gene match. Germline V gives CDR1 SGHVS, CDR2 FNYEAQ. The CDR3 is 16 residues long. The CDR3 reads CASSSGLAGMYNEQFF. DNA for the CDR3: TGTGCCAGCAGCTCGGGGCTAGCGGGAATGTACAATGAGCAGTTCTTC.

This chain links TRBV4-2 with TRBJ2-7; D not resolved. This CDR3 spans 11 amino acids. Per the germline V gene, CDR1 is LGHNA and CDR2 is YNFKEQ. The V end lost 0 bases, the J end lost 5 bases, and 2 bases lay between the germline ends. DNA for the CDR3: TGTGCCAGCAGCCAAGATAACGAGCAGTACTTC. Its protein product is CASSQDNEQYF.

V and J are TRBV7-9 and TRBJ2-7; D call uncertain. There are 15 residues in the CDR3. V lost 3 bases and J 0 bases, leaving 12 bases between the germline ends. Germline values: CDR1 SEHNR, CDR2 FQNEAQ (reference sequence). The CDR3 sequence is CASSLGSKYSYEQYV. Written as DNA, the CDR3 is TGTGCCAGCAGCTTGGGCAGCAAATACTCCTACGAGCAGTACGTC.

This chain uses TRBV5-8 with TRBJ1-5; D gene unclear. V was pared by 0 bases and J by 5 bases, with 9 bases between. The CDR3 has 14 amino acids. Germline V lookup: CDR1 SGHTS, CDR2 YDEGEE. In DNA form, the CDR3 reads TGTGCCAGCAGCTTGGGGTTCGAGGATCAGCCCCAGCATTTT. Its protein product is CASSLGFEDQPQHF.

A note on this clonotype: A much larger clone lies a single base off, so this may be a read error. J is TRBJ2-5 and V is TRBV28; the D gene could be TRBD1 or TRBD2 (5 bases each). The germline gives CDR1 MDHEN, CDR2 SYDVKM. The CDR3 spans 14 residues. V was clipped by 7 bases and J by 10 bases, with 22 bases between them. Here the CDR3 DNA reads TGTGCCAGCATCTTGGGGCGGGCGGCCCCAGTCCAGTACTTC. It codes for CASILGRAAPVQYF.

This clonotype was seen only a few times. The CDR3 loop reads CASSWDRPRAEKLFF. CDR3 nucleotides: TGTGCCAGCAGTTGGGACAGGCCCCGGGCTGAAAAACTGTTTTTT. The J gene is TRBJ1-4, the V gene TRBV27; 8 bases fit TRBD1. Trimming took 4 bases from V and 7 from J; bases not matched to a gene: 8. The CDR3 extends over 15 amino acids. Germline lookup yields CDR1 MNHEY and CDR2 SMNVEV (reference sequence).

The rearrangement joins TRBV30 to TRBJ1-1; no firm D call. The CDR3 totals 12 residues. V lost 7 bases and J lost 5, with 14 bases in between. Germline values: CDR1 GTSNPN, CDR2 SVGIG (reference sequence). The CDR3 nucleotides read TGTGCCTACCTACCCCCGGTGACTGAAGCTTTCTTT. It codes for CAYLPPVTEAFF.

The table lists this clonotype with a few counts. DNA of the CDR3: TGTGCCAGCAGTGACTGGGGTCGCTCACTTAACTATGGCTACACCTTC. It is translated as CASSDWGRSLNYGYTF. The rearrangement uses TRBV2 and TRBJ1-2; D gene uncertain. The V end was cut by 3 bases, the J end by 1 base, with 15 bases between. Germline-derived CDR1 and CDR2 are SNHLY and FYNNEI. This CDR3 spans 16 amino acids.

This rearrangement joins TRBV9 to TRBJ2-5; TRBD2 agrees at 8 bases. CDR3 length: 15 residues. Trimming at V came to 2 bases and at J to 4 bases, leaving 7 bases not matched to a gene. In germline, CDR1 is SGDLS, CDR2 YYNGEE. CDR3 in amino acids: CASSVGGGPGETQYF. The CDR3 nucleotides read TGTGCCAGCAGCGTCGGCGGGGGGCCGGGAGAGACCCAGTACTTC.

A note on this clonotype: A much larger clone differs by one base, so this may be a read error. This chain uses TRBV5-5 with TRBJ2-1, with D possibly matching TRBD2 (5 bases). CDR3 length: 15 residues. Per germline, CDR1 SGHKS and CDR2 YYEKEE (reference sequence). The CDR3 here is CASSLTDYSYNEHFF. CDR3 nucleotide sequence: TGTGCCAGCAGCTTGACAGACTACTCCTACAATGAGCACTTCTTC.

In its sample, this clonotype was seen a few times. The CDR3 spells CASSLAGGVYEQYF. The CDR3 bases are TGTGCCAGCAGCTTAGCGGGAGGTGTTTACGAGCAGTACTTC. The chain combines TRBV11-2 with TRBJ2-7, with 7 bases matching TRBD2. The CDR3 sequence is 14 residues long. Germline V gives CDR1 SGHAT, CDR2 FQNNGV. The V segment lost 1 base and the J segment 4 bases; nucleotides outside the gene matches: 4.

The chain uses TRBV5-8 and TRBJ2-1; D unclear. CDR3 length: 14 residues. V was pared by 0 bases and J by 3 bases, with 7 bases between. Germline loops: CDR1 SGHTS, CDR2 YDEGEE. The CDR3 here is CASSLVRIYNEQFF. CDR3 in DNA: TGTGCCAGCAGCTTGGTTCGAATCTACAATGAGCAGTTCTTC.

The J gene is TRBJ1-2, the V gene TRBV10-3; D ambiguous. CDR1 ENHRY and CDR2 SYGVKD come from the germline V gene. The CDR3 loop spans 15 amino acids. Trimming took off 4 bases at V and 10 bases at J, with 22 bases between the two ends. CDR3 nucleotides: TGTGCCATCAGTGCGTCCGGGAGGAGAGTTGGGAACTACACCTTC. This translates into CAISASGRRVGNYTF.

The V call is TRBV11-2, the J call TRBJ1-3; D uncertain. Germline V gene data show CDR1 as SGHAT and CDR2 as FQNNGV. V was shortened by 4 bases and J by 0 bases, with 10 bases between the two germline ends. The CDR3 runs to 15 residues. The CDR3 DNA is TGTGCCAGCAGCTCAAACTTATACTCTGGAAACACCATATATTTT. Its translation is CASSSNLYSGNTIYF.

This clonotype was recorded many times. J is TRBJ2-5 and V is TRBV7-8; the D is unclear. Germline CDR1 is SGHVS and CDR2 is FQNEAQ. This CDR3 comprises 11 residues. V gave up 4 bases and J gave up 9 bases, with 9 bases separating them. The CDR3 nucleotides read TGTGCCAGCAGCTACCAGGTAGCCCAGTACTTC. Its translation: CASSYQVAQYF.

This clonotype was counted many times. The gene calls are TRBV5-1 and TRBJ1-1; the match to TRBD1 covers 8 bases. CDR3 length: 17 residues. Germline CDR1 is SGHRS and CDR2 is YFSETQ. V trimming: 6 bases; J trimming: 3 bases; junction bases outside the gene matches: 16. The CDR3 here is CASTDRGPRGLDTEAFF. The CDR3, as DNA: TGCGCCAGCACCGACAGGGGCCCTAGGGGTCTGGACACTGAAGCTTTCTTT.

This clonotype has ten or more counts. The chain is built from TRBV29-1 and TRBJ2-1; D remains unclear. Trimming took 7 bases from V and 9 from J, leaving 19 bases between them. CDR1 SQVTM and CDR2 ANQGSEA come from the germline V gene. The CDR3 length is 13 residues. The CDR3 loop reads CSGSGPQDSEQFF. CDR3 sequence (DNA): TGCAGCGGATCCGGGCCCCAGGATAGTGAGCAGTTCTTC.

Concerning this clonotype: A much larger clone lies one base from this, so it may be a read error. The chain joins TRBV10-3 to TRBJ2-2; a possible D gene is TRBD2 (7 bases). CDR3 length equals 13 residues. The germline CDR1 and CDR2 sequences are ENHRY and SYGVKD. CDR3 sequence (DNA): TGTGCCATCAGTCGGGGGGACAACGGGGAGCTGGTTTTT. It translates to CAISRGDNGELVF.

The chain combines TRBV6-1 with TRBJ2-1; 9 bases fit TRBD1. Germline assignment: CDR1 MNHNS and CDR2 SASEGT. V dropped 8 bases and J dropped 8; count of bases not matched to a gene: 7. The CDR3 loop spans 13 amino acids. The CDR3 loop is CASPGQGIDEQFF. The DNA for the CDR3 is TGTGCCAGCCCGGGACAGGGTATCGATGAGCAGTTCTTC.